The 21 T cell receptor beta chains reported below all come from one sample, sequenced in a study of shared clonotypes between healthy human individuals. TCRdb's copy holds only in-frame clones and misses some; the assay was immunoSEQ multiplex PCR. The data contain 1,400,000 or so clones, less than 99% of them singletons. Sequences were obtained from naive CD4+ T cells sorted from blood. The subset is: CD45RA+ positively selected. The receptors stem from a man aged 25 to 40 in good health.

The chain employs TRBV6-6 and TRBJ2-7, with 11 bases fitting TRBD2. Per germline, CDR1 MNHNY and CDR2 SVGAGI (reference sequence). The CDR3 consists of 16 residues. The V segment lost 6 bases and the J segment 7 bases; nucleotides outside the gene matches: 14. The DNA for the CDR3 is TGTGCCAGCAGGCGACTCTCGACTAGCGGGACACGTGAGCAGTACTTC. This sequence encodes CASRRLSTSGTREQYF.

This clone was observed a single time. This sequence joins TRBV5-4 and TRBJ2-1, with D perhaps matching TRBD2 (6 bases). Trimming left V 0 bases short and J 4 bases short, with 17 bases between. Germline assignment: CDR1 SGHNT and CDR2 YYREEE (reference sequence). The CDR3 runs to 17 residues. The DNA for the CDR3 is TGTGCCAGCAGCTTGGATTCATTGAGTGGGGGGTACAATGAGCAGTTCTTC. It is translated as CASSLDSLSGGYNEQFF.

V gene TRBV15 combines with J gene TRBJ2-3; TRBD2 matches at 11 bases. Germline trimming cut 5 bases from V and 4 bases from J; bases unmatched to any gene: 8. The CDR3 spans 16 residues. The germline V gene encodes CDR1 LNHNV and CDR2 YYDKDF (reference sequence). This CDR3 is CATSGYSGRVADTQYF. DNA of the CDR3: TGTGCCACCAGCGGGTATAGCGGGAGGGTTGCAGATACGCAGTATTTT.

The count of this clone is one. The sample holds other DNA sequences that translate to the same CDR3. This chain links TRBV5-1 with TRBJ2-1, with 11 positions matching TRBD2. Trimming removed 1 base from V and 10 bases from J; junction bases left unmatched: 4. This CDR3 region has 14 residues. CDR1 and CDR2 (germline): SGHRS, YFSETQ. CDR3 coding DNA: TGCGCCAGCAGCTTGACTAGCGGGAGCGGGGAGCAGTTCTTC. It specifies CASSLTSGSGEQFF.

This chain links TRBV10-3 with TRBJ2-7; TRBD2 matches 10 bases. J lost 5 bases, V lost 2 bases, and 6 bases had no gene match. The length of the CDR3 is 15 residues. Germline V gene data show CDR1 as ENHRY and CDR2 as SYGVKD. The CDR3 region is CAISELLSGRDEQYF. CDR3 bases: TGTGCCATCAGTGAGCTCTTAAGCGGGAGGGACGAGCAGTACTTC.

The chain carries TRBV28 and TRBJ1-5; D is perhaps TRBD1 (5 bases). The CDR3 is 14 amino acids. The V gene lost 2 bases and the J gene lost 5 bases, with 10 bases spanning the gap. From germline, CDR1 is MDHEN and CDR2 SYDVKM. CDR3 coding DNA: TGTGCCAGCAGTTTAGACAGCACCTATCAGCCCCAGCATTTT. Encoded protein: CASSLDSTYQPQHF.

This clone was seen just once. CDR3 loop: CASSLSGSEIETQYF. The CDR3 bases are TGCGCCAGCAGCTTGAGCGGGAGTGAGATAGAGACCCAGTACTTC. The chain carries TRBV5-1 and TRBJ2-5, with 8 bases lining up with TRBD2. In germline, CDR1 is SGHRS, CDR2 YFSETQ. V lost 1 base and J lost 4; bases outside the gene matches: 6. The CDR3 loop spans 15 amino acids.

The V and J genes are TRBV7-9 and TRBJ2-3, with D possibly being TRBD1 (7 bases). Germline V gene data show CDR1 as SEHNR and CDR2 as FQNEAQ (reference sequence). V lost 3 bases and J lost 9, with 19 bases in between. The CDR3 loop spans 15 amino acids. CDR3 amino acids: CASSFSASATGTQYF. The CDR3 region has the DNA TGTGCCAGCAGCTTCTCGGCTAGCGCGACAGGGACGCAGTATTTT.

This clone has only one observation. V and J are TRBV9 and TRBJ2-2; D uncertain. Germline V gene data show CDR1 as SGDLS and CDR2 as YYNGEE. This CDR3 comprises 17 residues. Trimming shortened V by 0 bases and J by 0 bases, and 12 bases separated the two germline ends. The CDR3 is CASSVDLGDSNTGELFF. The CDR3 DNA sequence: TGTGCCAGCAGCGTAGACCTTGGCGATTCGAACACCGGGGAGCTGTTTTTT. The full variable domain, in which reference TRBV9 and TRBJ2-2 provide the parts outside the CDR3, is DSGVTQTPKHLITATGQRVTLRCSPRSGDLSVYWYQQSLDQGLQFLIQYYNGEERAKGNILERFSAQQFPDLHSELNLSSLELGDSALYFCASSVDLGDSNTGELFFGEGSRLTVL.

This sequence joins TRBV28 and TRBJ1-5; D might be TRBD1 (6 bases). Trimming left V 7 bases short and J 5 bases short, with 12 bases between. CDR3 length equals 13 residues. From germline, CDR1 is MDHEN and CDR2 SYDVKM. The chain's CDR3 is CASNQGSYQPQHF. The CDR3 nucleotides read TGTGCCAGCAATCAGGGGAGCTATCAGCCCCAGCATTTT.

A word on this clone: Other DNA sequences in the same sample also yield this CDR3. V and J are TRBV6-5 and TRBJ2-5; unclear D gene. The V gene lost 5 bases and the J gene lost 4 bases, with 5 bases spanning the gap. This CDR3 region has 11 residues. Germline lookup yields CDR1 MNHEY and CDR2 SVGAGI. CDR3 sequence reads: CASSPGETQYF. CDR3 DNA: TGTGCCAGCAGTCCGGGAGAGACCCAGTACTTC.

A word on this clone: Different DNA sequences within this sample yield the same CDR3. The rearrangement joins TRBV18 to TRBJ2-7; D not resolved. Trimming pared 6 bases from V and 0 bases from J, leaving 9 bases between. Germline CDR1 KGHSH, CDR2 LQKENI. This CDR3 is 13 amino acids long. This CDR3 reads CASSPPTSYEQYF. For the CDR3, the DNA is TGTGCCAGCTCTCCCCCGACCTCCTACGAGCAGTACTTC.

V is TRBV7-2 and J is TRBJ2-2, with TRBD1 identical over 10 bases. Germline V gene lookup returns CDR1 SGHTA and CDR2 FQGNSA. The CDR3 runs to 16 residues. Trimming removed 5 bases from V and 7 bases from J; junction bases left unmatched: 10. CDR3 protein: CASSPRTGGHDGELFF. The CDR3 DNA sequence: TGTGCCAGCAGCCCCCGGACAGGGGGGCATGACGGGGAGCTGTTTTTT.

This clone was recorded only once. V is TRBV7-9 and J is TRBJ1-1, with a tentative D call TRBD1 (5 bases). Germline values: CDR1 SEHNR, CDR2 FQNEAQ (reference sequence). Trimming left V 5 bases short and J 4 bases short, with 14 bases between. The CDR3 is made up of 14 amino acids. The chain's CDR3 is CASSIREIGTEAFF. The CDR3 bases are TGTGCCAGCAGCATCAGGGAAATCGGCACTGAAGCTTTCTTT. The variable domain in full, completed from reference TRBV7-9 and TRBJ1-1, reads DTGVSQNPRHKITKRGQNVTFRCDPISEHNRLYWYRQTLGQGPEFLTYFQNEAQLEKSRLLSDRFSAERPKGSFSTLEIQRTEQGDSAMYLCASSIREIGTEAFFGQGTRLTVV.

The V gene is TRBV20-1, the J gene TRBJ2-7; unclear D gene. V was cut by 5 bases and J by 5 bases, with 10 bases left in between. The CDR3 covers 11 residues. The germline gives CDR1 DFQATT, CDR2 SNEGSKA (reference sequence). The CDR3 region has the DNA TGCAGTGCTTTGCTGAAGGACGAGCAGTACTTC. Translation gives CSALLKDEQYF.

V usage is TRBV28 and J usage is TRBJ1-2; TRBD1 matches 9 bases. The V gene's germline CDR1 is MDHEN and CDR2 SYDVKM. V trimming: 1 base; J trimming: 6 bases; junction bases outside the gene matches: 6. This CDR3 is built from 15 residues. This CDR3 is CASSLFGQGSHGYTF. For the CDR3, the DNA is TGTGCCAGCAGTTTATTCGGACAGGGGTCCCATGGCTACACCTTC.

This chain joins TRBV5-1 and TRBJ2-1, with TRBD2 as a possible D gene (7 bases). Trimming removed 3 bases at V and 2 bases at J, with 15 bases between. Per germline, CDR1 SGHRS and CDR2 YFSETQ. The CDR3 runs 16 residues. This CDR3 is CASSSLGGGPYNEQFF. The CDR3 region has the DNA TGCGCCAGCAGCTCCTTAGGGGGAGGGCCCTACAATGAGCAGTTCTTC.

The CDR3 sequence is CASSPSVYRTSADTQYF. Written as DNA, the CDR3 is TGCGCCAGCAGCCCGTCGGTATATAGGACTAGTGCTGATACGCAGTATTTT. The chain employs TRBV5-1 and TRBJ2-3; 7 bases fit TRBD2. CDR1 SGHRS and CDR2 YFSETQ come from the germline V gene. This CDR3 comprises 17 residues. Trimming removed 4 bases from V and 6 bases from J; junction bases left unmatched: 17.

This clone occurred once. The same CDR3 can be traced to other DNA sequences in this sample. This chain joins TRBV9 and TRBJ2-7; 9 bases agree with TRBD2. The CDR3 extends over 14 amino acids. The V and J ends lost 3 bases and 0 bases, in that order; junction bases with no gene match: 1. Germline CDR1 SGDLS, CDR2 YYNGEE. Here the CDR3 DNA reads TGTGCCAGCAGCGCTAGCGGGGCCTCCTACGAGCAGTACTTC. Translating it yields CASSASGASYEQYF.

The rearrangement uses TRBV18 and TRBJ2-3; D possibly corresponds to TRBD2 (6 bases). This CDR3 region has 15 residues. The V end lost 6 bases, the J end lost 2 bases, and 15 bases lay between the germline ends. Germline assignment: CDR1 KGHSH and CDR2 LQKENI. The CDR3 sequence is CASSDRLVYTDTQYF. The CDR3 DNA is TGTGCCAGCTCCGACCGACTAGTCTACACAGATACGCAGTATTTT. The variable domain in full, completed from reference TRBV18 and TRBJ2-3, reads NAGVMQNPRHLVRRRGQEARLRCSPMKGHSHVYWYRQLPEEGLKFMVYLQKENIIDESGMPKERFSAEFPKEGPSILRIQQVVRGDSAAYFCASSDRLVYTDTQYFGPGTRLTVL.

Remarks on this clone: The sample holds other DNA sequences that translate to the same CDR3. V gene TRBV7-3 combines with J gene TRBJ2-5; 8 bases align to TRBD2. Germline V lookup: CDR1 SGHTA, CDR2 FQGTGA. The CDR3 extends over 13 amino acids. The V and J ends lost 5 bases and 2 bases, in that order; junction bases with no gene match: 1. The CDR3 nucleotides read TGTGCCAGCAGCCGCGGGGGGCAAGAGACCCAGTACTTC. The encoded protein is CASSRGGQETQYF.